Listed here are 30 T cell receptor beta chains from one sample, sequenced in a study of cytomegalovirus exposure and HLA in healthy donors. It was with 60 Vbeta and 13 Jbeta primers that the PCR ran. Data came from immunoSEQ multiplex PCR; TCRdb stores just in-frame clones and leaves some out. Here the sample spans around 300,000 clones, around 65% being singletons. The specimen sequenced was PBMCs. The receptors were gathered from a female donor in good health and CMV-seronegative.

This chain links TRBV11-2 with TRBJ2-5; D is possibly TRBD1 (6 bases). The CDR3 is 17 amino acids. CDR1 and CDR2 (germline): SGHAT, FQNNGV. V was shortened by 3 bases and J by 2 bases, with 19 bases between the two germline ends. The chain's CDR3 is CASSFRGPTGWQETQYF. CDR3 nucleotides: TGTGCCAGCAGCTTCCGGGGCCCGACAGGATGGCAAGAGACCCAGTACTTC.

The V call is TRBV28, the J call TRBJ1-4; 10 bases agree with TRBD1. The CDR3 is made up of 14 amino acids. Germline-derived CDR1 and CDR2 are MDHEN and SYDVKM. The V and J ends lost 5 bases and 10 bases, in that order; junction bases with no gene match: 7. The CDR3 nucleotides read TGTGCCAGCAGTCTCGGGACAGGGGTGGGAAAACTGTTTTTT. It yields the protein CASSLGTGVGKLFF. Full variable domain (remainder filled in from reference TRBV28 and TRBJ1-4): DVKVTQSSRYLVKRTGEKVFLECVQDMDHENMFWYRQDPGLGLRLIYFSYDVKMKEKGDIPEGYSVSREKKERFSLILESASTNQTSMYLCASSLGTGVGKLFFGSGTQLSVL.

The chain is built from TRBV6-5 and TRBJ1-1, with TRBD1 matching over 8 bases. The V and J ends lost 10 bases and 4 bases, in that order; junction bases with no gene match: 8. The CDR3 loop spans 13 amino acids. Germline V CDR1 and CDR2: MNHEY, SVGAGI. CDR3 bases: TGTGCCACACTCAGGGGGCCAAGCACTGAAGCTTTCTTT. It is translated as CATLRGPSTEAFF.

The CDR3 region is CASSLNRDSEAFF. Written as DNA, the CDR3 is TGTGCCAGCTCGCTAAACCGGGACAGTGAAGCTTTCTTT. The chain uses TRBV18 and TRBJ1-1; TRBD1 agrees at 7 bases. The CDR3 runs to 13 residues. The J segment lost 7 bases and the V segment lost 6 bases, leaving 8 bases of the junction unmatched. Germline lookup yields CDR1 KGHSH and CDR2 LQKENI.

This chain connects TRBV18 to TRBJ1-2; 8 bases are shared with TRBD1. Looked up from germline, CDR1 is KGHSH and CDR2 is LQKENI. The CDR3 length is 17 residues. With V trimmed by 4 bases and J by 4 bases, 14 bases remained unmatched. The CDR3 bases are TGTGCCAGCTCACTAGGACAGGGCAGGAAAGCAGGCTATGGCTACACCTTC. Its protein product is CASSLGQGRKAGYGYTF.

The chain employs TRBV29-1 and TRBJ2-2; 12 bases match TRBD2. V lost 7 bases and J lost 5; bases outside the gene matches: 8. CDR3 length: 15 amino acids. From germline, CDR1 is SQVTM and CDR2 ANQGSEA. CDR3: CSAPLLAGGTGELFF. CDR3 coding DNA: TGCAGCGCTCCCCTACTAGCGGGGGGAACCGGGGAGCTGTTTTTT.

The chain carries TRBV7-2 and TRBJ2-3, with 8 nucleotides matching TRBD2. The CDR3 runs to 17 residues. Germline values: CDR1 SGHTA, CDR2 FQGNSA. The trim removed 4 bases at V and 5 bases at J, leaving 14 bases unmatched. CDR3 in amino acids: CASSSVGGLVGGDTQYF. In DNA form, the CDR3 reads TGTGCCAGCAGCTCCGTAGGGGGACTAGTCGGGGGAGATACGCAGTATTTT.

In this sample, this clone turned up once. The chain is built from TRBV7-2 and TRBJ2-7, with 7 nucleotides matching TRBD2. Trimming cost V 7 bases and J 1 base; bases outside gene matches: 10. The CDR3 extends over 15 amino acids. CDR1 is SGHTA, CDR2 FQGNSA, per germline. This CDR3 is CASTPSLALSYEQYF. Written as DNA, the CDR3 is TGTGCCAGCACCCCTTCACTAGCGTTATCCTACGAGCAGTACTTC.

This clone has more than one count but fewer than ten. The genes are TRBV7-3 and TRBJ2-1; TRBD2 aligns across 7 bases. The junction had 5 bases not matched to a gene; V was cut back by 2 bases and J by 4 bases. The CDR3 contains 15 residues. Germline CDR1 reads SGHTA; CDR2 reads FQGTGA. The CDR3, as DNA: TGTGCCAGCAGCTTAGCGGGAGCGGAGTACAATGAGCAGTTCTTC. Amino acid sequence: CASSLAGAEYNEQFF.

The rearrangement joins TRBV5-1 to TRBJ2-7; D perhaps matches TRBD1 (5 bases). V was clipped by 0 bases and J by 3 bases, with 10 bases between them. The CDR3 is 14 amino acids. Germline V lookup: CDR1 SGHRS, CDR2 YFSETQ. Here the CDR3 reads CASSLDEGDYEQYF. The CDR3 DNA is TGCGCCAGCAGCTTGGATGAAGGGGACTACGAGCAGTACTTC.

This chain links TRBV5-6 with TRBJ2-7, with 9 bases matching TRBD2. Germline lookup yields CDR1 SGHDT and CDR2 YYEEEE. CDR3 length: 15 residues. The ends lost 4 bases at V and 2 bases at J; junction bases unmatched: 7. In nucleotides, the CDR3 is TGTGCCAGCAGCATGCCGGGACTAGCCACCTACGAGCAGTACTTC. Amino acid sequence: CASSMPGLATYEQYF.

CDR3 nucleotides: TGTGCCAGCCGGTCGGGAGATACGCAGTATTTT. It codes for CASRSGDTQYF. The chain employs TRBV2 and TRBJ2-3, with D unresolved. The CDR3 runs 11 residues. Trimming shortened V by 8 bases and J by 5 bases, and 8 bases separated the two germline ends. CDR1 is SNHLY, CDR2 FYNNEI, per germline.

This chain joins TRBV7-2 and TRBJ2-1, with 9 nucleotides matching TRBD2. CDR1 and CDR2 from the germline V gene are SGHTA and FQGNSA. The CDR3 sequence is 17 residues long. The V and J ends lost 3 bases and 3 bases, in that order; junction bases with no gene match: 9. The CDR3, as DNA: TGTGCCAGCAGCTTTTTGGGTAGCGGGAGTGGCTACAATGAGCAGTTCTTC. This sequence encodes CASSFLGSGSGYNEQFF.

V and J are TRBV7-2 and TRBJ1-2, with unresolved D. V lost 5 bases and J lost 11, with 18 bases in between. Germline-derived CDR1 and CDR2 are SGHTA and FQGNSA. This CDR3 spans 13 amino acids. This CDR3 is CASSPPGEGSYTF. The CDR3 DNA reads as TGTGCCAGCAGCCCGCCGGGTGAGGGTTCTTACACCTTC.

This clone was seen only a few times. The chain links TRBV5-1 to TRBJ2-1; TRBD2 aligns across 11 bases. The CDR3 extends over 16 amino acids. The V and J ends lost 1 base and 7 bases, in that order; junction bases with no gene match: 7. Per the germline V gene, CDR1 is SGHRS and CDR2 is YFSETQ. Here the CDR3 reads CASSLMGLAESNEQFF. The CDR3 region has the DNA TGCGCCAGCAGCTTGATGGGACTAGCGGAGTCAAATGAGCAGTTCTTC.

This chain links TRBV9 with TRBJ2-3; no firm D call. Germline-derived CDR1 and CDR2 are SGDLS and YYNGEE. The CDR3 sequence is 14 residues long. The germline V and J ends were trimmed by 3 bases and 8 bases, with 16 bases remaining between them. CDR3 sequence: CASSADFLLTTQYF. CDR3 DNA sequence: TGTGCCAGCAGCGCTGACTTCCTCCTAACTACGCAGTATTTT.

This clone has just a few counts. The gene calls are TRBV19 and TRBJ1-1, with D possibly matching TRBD1 (6 bases). This CDR3 is built from 14 residues. V was pared by 4 bases and J by 8 bases, with 17 bases between. Germline V gives CDR1 LNHDA, CDR2 SQIVND (reference sequence). This CDR3 reads CASSTPGTRREAFF. CDR3 DNA sequence: TGTGCCAGTAGTACCCCCGGGACAAGAAGAGAAGCTTTCTTT.

The CDR3 sequence: CASSSSSVTGELFF. The CDR3 DNA follows: TGTGCCAGCTCAAGTTCCAGCGTCACCGGGGAGCTGTTTTTT. The chain joins TRBV18 to TRBJ2-2; no firm D call. This CDR3 comprises 14 residues. Trimming removed 5 bases at V and 4 bases at J, with 11 bases between. CDR1 KGHSH and CDR2 LQKENI come from the germline V gene.

The chain carries TRBV6-1 and TRBJ1-5; 8 bases line up with TRBD1. This CDR3 contains 14 residues. The J segment lost 5 bases and the V segment lost 6 bases, leaving 6 bases of the junction unmatched. The germline CDR1 and CDR2 sequences are MNHNS and SASEGT. The chain's CDR3 is CASRAGGLDQPQHF. CDR3 DNA: TGTGCCAGCAGGGCAGGGGGCTTGGATCAGCCCCAGCATTTT.

For this clone: Sequence at one end of the junction differs from germline and may be a read error. Other DNA sequences from this sample encode an identical CDR3 as well. The J gene is TRBJ2-7, the V gene TRBV11-3; D is unresolved. This CDR3 has 14 amino acids. Germline CDR1 is SGHNT and CDR2 is YENEEA. The CDR3 region has the DNA TGTGCTAGCAGCTTAGAGTGGCACTCCTACGAGCAGTACTTC. Protein: CASSLEWHSYEQYF.

This chain joins TRBV2 and TRBJ1-5, with D uncertain. With 4 bases removed from V and 3 bases from J, the gap between germline ends came to 7 bases. Germline-derived CDR1 and CDR2 are SNHLY and FYNNEI. This CDR3 region has 13 residues. The CDR3 loop reads CASSAGLNQPQHF. The CDR3 coding sequence is TGTGCCAGCAGTGCAGGACTCAATCAGCCCCAGCATTTT.

This chain connects TRBV10-2 to TRBJ2-2, with TRBD2 matching 8 bases. V gave up 2 bases and J gave up 9 bases; unmatched junction bases: 8. CDR1 and CDR2 from the germline V gene are WSHSY and SAAADI. The CDR3 length is 15 residues. This chain's CDR3 is CASSEGGTRVRELFF. The CDR3 nucleotides are TGCGCCAGCAGTGAGGGAGGGACTAGAGTCCGGGAGCTGTTTTTT.

This sequence joins TRBV27 and TRBJ1-5; D not certain. Germline V gives CDR1 MNHEY, CDR2 SMNVEV (reference sequence). Trimming stripped 7 bases from V and 0 bases from J, with 7 bases between. CDR3 length: 13 residues. CDR3 sequence (DNA): TGTGCCAGCATCGACTATAGCAATCAGCCCCAGCATTTT. As protein: CASIDYSNQPQHF.

The chain carries TRBV21-1 and TRBJ2-5; the table's D call, TRBD1, has no DNA check behind it. TRBV21-1 counts as a pseudogene. There are 14 residues in the CDR3. The CDR3 DNA reads TGTGCCAGCAGCCGCGACAGGGTTGGAGAGACCCAGTACTTC. Its translation is CASSRDRVGETQYF.

The genes are TRBV27 and TRBJ1-6; TRBD1 aligns across 7 bases. V gave up 5 bases and J gave up 13 bases; unmatched junction bases: 17. The CDR3 is 16 residues long. Germline lookup yields CDR1 MNHEY and CDR2 SMNVEV (reference sequence). The CDR3 bases are TGTGCCAGCAGTGGAGCAGGTTCCGGACAAGGGGGCCCCCTCCACTTT. The encoded protein is CASSGAGSGQGGPLHF.

The chain is built from TRBV5-1 and TRBJ1-1; 9 nucleotides agree with TRBD1. Germline CDR1 reads SGHRS; CDR2 reads YFSETQ. This CDR3 region has 17 residues. J lost 1 base, V lost 0 bases, and 7 bases had no gene match. CDR3 DNA: TGCGCCAGCAGCTTGGCCTTGGACAGGGGTGGGAACACTGAAGCTTTCTTT. Translated: CASSLALDRGGNTEAFF.

The chain combines TRBV18 with TRBJ2-2; 13 positions match TRBD2. The CDR3 is 19 residues long. Germline loops: CDR1 KGHSH, CDR2 LQKENI. V shed 0 bases and J 0 bases; nucleotides not matched to a gene: 4. CDR3: CASSPPGLAGSTNTGELFF. The CDR3 coding sequence is TGTGCCAGCTCACCACCGGGACTAGCGGGATCTACGAACACCGGGGAGCTGTTTTTT.

The chain recombines TRBV7-8 with TRBJ2-7; D not certain. This CDR3 has 14 residues. V lost 5 bases to trimming and J lost 1 base, with 12 bases between them. Per the germline V gene, CDR1 is SGHVS and CDR2 is FQNEAQ. DNA of the CDR3: TGTGCCAGCAGCCTAAGACATGAATCCTACGAGCAGTACTTC. Its translation is CASSLRHESYEQYF.

In its sample, this clone was seen once. This chain joins TRBV29-1 and TRBJ1-5; TRBD1 aligns across 8 bases. Germline-derived CDR1 and CDR2 are SQVTM and ANQGSEA. The CDR3 extends over 13 amino acids. V gave up 2 bases and J gave up 6 bases; unmatched junction bases: 3. The CDR3 region has the DNA TGCAGCGTTGAAAGGGACAGGTTTCAGCCCCAGCATTTT. Translated, it gives CSVERDRFQPQHF. Together with reference TRBV29-1 and TRBJ1-5, the CDR3 gives the full variable domain: SAVISQKPSRDICQRGTSLTIQCQVDSQVTMMFWYRQQPGQSLTLIATANQGSEATYESGFVIDKFPISRPNLTFSTLTVSNMSPEDSSIYLCSVERDRFQPQHFGDGTRLSIL.

The J gene is TRBJ2-7, the V gene TRBV27; 7 nucleotides line up with TRBD2. CDR3 length equals 14 residues. Germline CDR1 and CDR2: MNHEY and SMNVEV (reference sequence). V gave up 0 bases and J gave up 6 bases; unmatched junction bases: 5. CDR3 loop: CASSLSTGGVEQYF. The CDR3 nucleotides read TGTGCCAGCAGTTTATCGACGGGAGGCGTCGAGCAGTACTTC.